This T cell receptor (beta chain) was identified in a study of T cell changes during pregnancy in multiple sclerosis (dated 2019 in TCRdb). For the study in its entirety: The study looked at changes in the T cell repertoire across pregnancy in women with multiple sclerosis.

Turning to this clone: Its cognate antigen has yet to be identified. No qualities accompany the bases; no much larger clone lies one base away.

Library prep was done by the immunoSEQ multiplex PCR assay. Held by TCRdb, this immuneACCESS table contains in-frame sequences only and omits some clones. Under half of the omission traces to an unresolved V gene where checked; the cause of the rest is unknown. This sample is represented by under 35,000 clones; less than 90% of them were singletons. The ten largest clonotypes hold under 8% of the sample. Relative to germline, V is 0 bases shorter and J is 6 bases shorter, with 12 bases between their ends. CDR1 and CDR2 were assigned from the germline V gene as SGHRS and YFSETQ. Including cysteine and phenylalanine, the CDR3 has 14 amino acids. The sequence is cut down to CDR3 DNA, 42 bases in frame from base 1.

The sequence was collected from a female donor with multiple sclerosis, enrolled in a pregnancy study. The chain is made from TRBV5-1 and TRBJ1-2; TRBD1 is perhaps the D gene, given 6 matching bases. The sample in question was CD8+ T cells from peripheral blood mononuclear cells, obtained before pregnancy. The CDR3 reads CASSLEQGWHGYTF. The sequenced DNA: TGCGCCAGCAGCTTGGAACAGGGTTGGCATGGCTACACCTTC.